A selection of T cell receptor beta chains follows, all from one sample in a study of vaccination and CD4 T cells after COVID-19. Their antigens are not known. TCRdb used MiXCR to reprocess the PCR reads, holding one entry per CDR3 protein. The repertoire has about 9,100 distinct CDR3 sequences, under 55% of them found once; the top ten carry 9.5% to 15%. The sequencing sample was made of CD4+ T cells from blood, cultured in vitro. Every receptor here comes from a human donor in good health. Each CDR3 is given with its conserved first and last residue. The order of the fields is J gene, V gene, CDR3 length, D gene, clone size, CDR3 protein, CDR3 DNA. D genes are given only for firm matches. Clone size is given for some rows only: seen once, a few or many times, or a class if the clone is expanded.

J: TRBJ2-3; V: TRBV7-9; length: 14; D: -; size: -; CDR3: CASSLWGQGDTQYF; DNA: TGTGCCAGCAGCTTATGGGGGCAGGGAGATACGCAGTATTTT
J: TRBJ1-3; V: TRBV7-6; length: 16; D: -; size: -; CDR3: CASSLSLVGTSARLYF; DNA: TGTGCCAGCAGCTTAAGTTTGGTGGGGACATCGGCGAGGTTGTATTTT
J: TRBJ2-3; V: TRBV19; length: 16; D: TRBD2; size: -; CDR3: CASSMALAGVADTQYF; DNA: TGTGCCAGTAGTATGGCCTTAGCGGGAGTAGCAGATACGCAGTATTTT
J: TRBJ2-7; V: TRBV10-3; length: 14; D: TRBD2; size: -; CDR3: CAISAASGSYEQYF; DNA: TGTGCCATCAGTGCGGCTAGCGGGAGCTACGAGCAGTACTTC
J: TRBJ1-2; V: TRBV7-2; length: 13; D: -; size: few; CDR3: CASTLRIEYGYTF; DNA: TGTGCCAGCACCCTTCGAATCGAGTATGGCTACACCTTC
J: TRBJ2-5; V: TRBV29-1; length: 14; D: TRBD2; size: -; CDR3: CSVGGGLAKETQYF; DNA: TGCAGCGTTGGCGGGGGACTAGCGAAAGAGACCCAGTACTTC
J: TRBJ2-5; V: TRBV27; length: 14; D: TRBD2; size: -; CDR3: CASSNRGGQETQYF; DNA: TGTGCCAGCAGTAACCGGGGGGGGCAAGAGACCCAGTACTTC
J: TRBJ2-7; V: TRBV4-2; length: 15; D: -; size: -; CDR3: CASSRIGRSDYEQYF; DNA: TGTGCCAGCAGCCGTATCGGACGGTCCGATTACGAGCAGTACTTC
J: TRBJ1-2; V: TRBV7-9; length: 13; D: -; size: few; CDR3: CASSLDGGNGYTF; DNA: TGTGCCAGCAGCTTAGACGGGGGAAATGGCTACACCTTC
J: TRBJ1-1; V: TRBV20-1; length: 13; D: TRBD1; size: -; CDR3: CSVRKGAITEAFF; DNA: TGCAGTGTTAGGAAGGGGGCGATCACTGAAGCTTTCTTT
J: TRBJ1-5; V: TRBV7-8; length: 17; D: -; size: few; CDR3: CASSLATGKGGNQPQHF; DNA: TGTGCCAGCAGCTTAGCCACAGGAAAGGGAGGCAATCAGCCCCAGCATTTT
J: TRBJ1-5; V: TRBV11-2; length: 16; D: -; size: -; CDR3: CASSLGGRSSNQPQHF; DNA: TGTGCCAGCAGCTTAGGGGGACGGAGTAGCAATCAGCCCCAGCATTTT
J: TRBJ2-3; V: TRBV19; length: 15; D: TRBD2; size: -; CDR3: CASRGTSGRADTQYF; DNA: TGTGCCAGTAGGGGGACTAGCGGACGGGCAGATACGCAGTATTTT
J: TRBJ1-1; V: TRBV30; length: 11; D: -; size: -; CDR3: CAWSHGHEAFF; DNA: TGTGCCTGGAGTCATGGCCATGAAGCTTTCTTT
J: TRBJ2-3; V: TRBV20-1; length: 14; D: -; size: few; CDR3: CSALRYMGTDTQYF; DNA: TGCAGTGCTTTGAGGTACATGGGCACAGATACGCAGTATTTT
J: TRBJ1-2; V: TRBV6-5; length: 14; D: -; size: -; CDR3: CASSSRASYPGYTF; DNA: TGTGCCAGCAGTTCTAGGGCCTCGTACCCCGGCTACACCTTC
J: TRBJ2-3; V: TRBV20-1; length: 14; D: -; size: few; CDR3: CSARVPAITDTQYF; DNA: TGCAGTGCTAGAGTTCCGGCCATCACAGATACGCAGTATTTT
J: TRBJ2-1; V: TRBV6-1; length: 13; D: -; size: -; CDR3: CASSVVGYNEQFF; DNA: TGTGCCAGCAGTGTAGTTGGATACAATGAGCAGTTCTTC
J: TRBJ2-2; V: TRBV6-2/TRBV6-3; length: 14; D: -; size: -; CDR3: CASTPRGSTGELFF; DNA: TGTGCCAGCACTCCACGGGGCAGCACCGGGGAGCTGTTTTTT
J: TRBJ1-2; V: TRBV6-5; length: 15; D: -; size: few; CDR3: CASSYGAGRKYGYTF; DNA: TGTGCCAGCAGTTACGGGGCAGGGAGGAAGTATGGCTACACCTTC
J: TRBJ1-3; V: TRBV7-2; length: 12; D: -; size: few; CDR3: CASSFQGSTIYF; DNA: TGTGCCAGCAGCTTTCAGGGTAGCACCATATATTTT
J: TRBJ1-6; V: TRBV12-3/TRBV12-4; length: 14; D: -; size: few; CDR3: CASTSLLSVSPLHF; DNA: TGTGCCAGCACTTCCCTCCTCAGTGTTTCACCCCTCCACTTT
J: TRBJ1-1; V: TRBV28; length: 18; D: -; size: few; CDR3: CASRTSGRTSPVNTEAFF; DNA: TGTGCCAGCAGGACATCCGGGAGAACGTCCCCGGTGAACACTGAAGCTTTCTTT
J: TRBJ2-5; V: TRBV29-1; length: 12; D: TRBD2; size: -; CDR3: CSGIAGGETQYF; DNA: TGCAGCGGAATAGCGGGAGGAGAGACCCAGTACTTC
J: TRBJ2-7; V: TRBV20-1; length: 15; D: -; size: -; CDR3: CSARAPAAGPYEQYF; DNA: TGCAGTGCTAGAGCCCCTGCGGCAGGCCCCTACGAGCAGTACTTC
J: TRBJ2-3; V: TRBV5-4; length: 15; D: -; size: -; CDR3: CASSPAGPSTDTQYF; DNA: TGTGCCAGCAGCCCGGCAGGTCCTAGCACAGATACGCAGTATTTT
J: TRBJ2-1; V: TRBV5-6; length: 11; D: -; size: -; CDR3: CASSLKLVEFF; DNA: TGTGCCAGCAGCCTAAAGCTGGTGGAGTTCTTC
J: TRBJ1-5; V: TRBV6-2/TRBV6-3; length: 14; D: -; size: -; CDR3: CASSYGGASQPQHF; DNA: TGTGCCAGCAGTTACGGGGGTGCCAGCCAGCCCCAGCATTTT
J: TRBJ2-7; V: TRBV20-1; length: 14; D: TRBD2; size: few; CDR3: CSASLLADSYEQYF; DNA: TGCAGTGCTAGCTTACTAGCGGACTCCTACGAGCAGTACTTC
J: TRBJ1-6; V: TRBV25-1; length: 15; D: -; size: few; CDR3: CASSESPGLYSPLHF; DNA: TGTGCCAGCAGTGAGTCTCCGGGACTCTATTCACCCCTCCACTTT
J: TRBJ2-1; V: TRBV19; length: 16; D: TRBD1; size: -; CDR3: CASSIPGGSAYNEQFF; DNA: TGTGCCAGTAGTATACCAGGGGGCAGCGCCTACAATGAGCAGTTCTTC
J: TRBJ1-2; V: TRBV28; length: 12; D: -; size: few; CDR3: CASTRPGLGYTF; DNA: TGTGCCAGCACCCGACCCGGACTTGGCTACACCTTC
J: TRBJ1-2; V: TRBV19; length: 14; D: TRBD1; size: few; CDR3: CASSTDRGGYGYTF; DNA: TGTGCCAGTAGTACGGACAGGGGAGGCTATGGCTACACCTTC
J: TRBJ2-1; V: TRBV29-1; length: 12; D: TRBD1; size: -; CDR3: CSVDRARNEQFF; DNA: TGCAGCGTGGACAGGGCGAGGAATGAGCAGTTCTTC
J: TRBJ2-1; V: TRBV19; length: 15; D: TRBD2; size: -; CDR3: CASSMQREIENEQFF; DNA: TGTGCCAGTAGTATGCAGCGGGAGATCGAGAATGAGCAGTTCTTC
J: TRBJ2-2; V: TRBV15; length: 15; D: -; size: few; CDR3: CATSKPRGNTGELFF; DNA: TGTGCCACCAGCAAACCTAGGGGGAACACCGGGGAGCTGTTTTTT
J: TRBJ2-7; V: TRBV6-1; length: 14; D: -; size: few; CDR3: CASSPGLPPYEQYF; DNA: TGTGCCAGCAGCCCGGGACTGCCACCCTACGAGCAGTACTTC
J: TRBJ2-5; V: TRBV5-4; length: 15; D: -; size: few; CDR3: CASSLAGRQGETQYF; DNA: TGTGCCAGCAGCTTGGCGGGGCGCCAGGGAGAGACCCAGTACTTC
J: TRBJ1-6; V: TRBV6-1; length: 17; D: -; size: -; CDR3: CASSEFRGSSYNSPLHF; DNA: TGTGCCAGCAGTGAATTTAGGGGGAGCTCCTATAATTCACCCCTCCACTTT
J: TRBJ1-2; V: TRBV4-1; length: 11; D: -; size: few; CDR3: CASSPGTGYTF; DNA: TGCGCCAGCAGCCCAGGGACCGGCTACACCTTC
J: TRBJ2-1; V: TRBV6-2/TRBV6-3; length: 16; D: TRBD2; size: -; CDR3: CASSLTGTSAHNEQFF; DNA: TGTGCCAGCAGCTTAACCGGGACTAGCGCCCACAATGAGCAGTTCTTC
J: TRBJ1-1; V: TRBV6-1; length: 15; D: -; size: -; CDR3: CASILDGEMNTEAFF; DNA: TGTGCCAGCATCTTAGACGGAGAGATGAACACTGAAGCTTTCTTT